This T cell receptor beta chain came from a study of T cells in localized non-small cell lung cancer. Note on this clone: Its antigen is as yet unknown.

Broader study findings: Out of the top 100 tumor clones, a median approximately 61 were seen in adjacent lung. Blood T cell density predicted longer survival; adjacent-lung clonality, shorter.

The table came from immunoSEQ multiplex PCR; TCRdb's copy has only in-frame clones and leaves some out. Of about 2,200 clones listed, roughly a quarter are singletons. Sequences were derived from lung tumor tissue, sampled before any cancer treatment. The origin of this receptor is a male donor older than 55 with stage III squamous cell lung carcinoma.

This CDR3 is CASSDSRNTGELFF. The CDR3, as DNA: TGTGCCAGCAGTGATTCCAGAAACACCGGGGAGCTGTTTTTT. V gene TRBV9 combines with J gene TRBJ2-2, with D unclear. V lost 5 bases and J lost 2, with 10 bases in between. This CDR3 comprises 14 residues. Germline V gene data show CDR1 as SGDLS and CDR2 as YYNGEE.